Shown below are 11 T cell receptor beta chains from a single sample sequenced in a study of T cell responses to AZD1222 COVID-19 vaccine. Produced via immunoSEQ multiplex PCR; TCRdb's table is partial and in-frame only. The sample has 120,000 to 150,000 clones, roughly 90% seen once. The specimen was peripheral blood, collected 28 days after the second AZD1222 dose. Receptor source: an adult who received the AZD1222 COVID-19 vaccine.

This chain links TRBV19 with TRBJ2-7; no clear D gene. This CDR3 comprises 13 residues. V lost 4 bases and J lost 0, with 7 bases in between. Germline lookup yields CDR1 LNHDA and CDR2 SQIVND (reference sequence). The CDR3 loop is CASSKGLSYEQYF. CDR3 DNA sequence: TGTGCCAGTAGTAAGGGTCTCTCCTACGAGCAGTACTTC.

The CDR3 here is CASSIKGTYYEQYF. For the CDR3, the DNA is TGTGCCAGTAGTATAAAGGGGACATACTACGAGCAGTACTTC. The chain combines TRBV19 with TRBJ2-7; TRBD1 might be the D (6 bases). The V end was cut by 2 bases, the J end by 3 bases, with 11 bases between. CDR3 length equals 14 residues. Germline V lookup: CDR1 LNHDA, CDR2 SQIVND (reference sequence).

The J gene is TRBJ2-1, the V gene TRBV7-2, with D unclear. The CDR3 length is 15 residues. From germline, CDR1 is SGHTA and CDR2 FQGNSA. The ends were cut back, 5 bases at V and 10 bases at J, with 21 bases in the middle. CDR3 nucleotide sequence: TGTGCCAGCAGCCAAACTCCCGGCAACATCGGGGAGCAGTTCTTC. Protein sequence: CASSQTPGNIGEQFF. The full variable domain, in which reference TRBV7-2 and TRBJ2-1 provide the parts outside the CDR3, is GAGVSQSPSNKVTEKGKDVELRCDPISGHTALYWYRQSLGQGLEFLIYFQGNSAPDKSGLPSDRFSAERTGGSVSTLTIQRTQQEDSAVYLCASSQTPGNIGEQFFGPGTRLTVL.

The chain carries TRBV12-3 or TRBV12-4 and TRBJ2-5; D gene unclear. The CDR3 extends over 12 amino acids. Trimming cost V 6 bases and J 9 bases, with 14 bases left between them. CDR3 bases: TGTGCCAGCAGCGCGGACGGGTGGGCCCAGTACTTC. It is translated as CASSADGWAQYF.

V and J are TRBV9 and TRBJ2-2; 8 bases line up with TRBD1. The CDR3 is 16 residues long. CDR1 is SGDLS and CDR2 is YYNGEE in the germline V gene. With V trimmed by 0 bases and J by 4 bases, 5 bases remained unmatched. CDR3 in DNA: TGTGCCAGCAGCGTAGGCAAGGACAGGGCCACCGGGGAGCTGTTTTTT. Amino acids: CASSVGKDRATGELFF.

The V call is TRBV2, the J call TRBJ1-1, with D unclear. The CDR3 covers 12 residues. The V gene lost 3 bases and the J gene lost 3 bases, with 5 bases spanning the gap. Germline V lookup: CDR1 SNHLY, CDR2 FYNNEI. The CDR3 DNA is TGTGCCAGCAGTGACCGGGACACTGAAGCTTTCTTT. Translating gives CASSDRDTEAFF. Together with reference TRBV2 and TRBJ1-1, the CDR3 gives the full variable domain: EPEVTQTPSHQVTQMGQEVILRCVPISNHLYFYWYRQILGQKVEFLVSFYNNEISEKSEIFDDQFSVERPDGSNFTLKIRSTKLEDSAMYFCASSDRDTEAFFGQGTRLTVV.

V is TRBV19 and J is TRBJ1-5; weak D call: TRBD1 (5 bases). Germline V gene data show CDR1 as LNHDA and CDR2 as SQIVND (reference sequence). This CDR3 contains 17 residues. V was shortened by 0 bases and J by 2 bases, with 14 bases between the two germline ends. CDR3 bases: TGTGCCAGTAGTATAGACTGGGGGGGACGGGGCAATCAGCCCCAGCATTTT. It translates to CASSIDWGGRGNQPQHF.

The genes are TRBV25-1 and TRBJ1-5, with a possible D match to TRBD1 (6 bases). CDR3 length equals 16 residues. The germline V and J ends were trimmed by 3 bases and 0 bases, with 12 bases remaining between them. Looked up from germline, CDR1 is MGHDK and CDR2 is SYGVNS. This chain's CDR3 is CASSDRDTGSNQPQHF. The CDR3 nucleotides are TGTGCCAGCAGTGACCGGGACACAGGTAGCAATCAGCCCCAGCATTTT.

CDR3 sequence: CASSYYTGVSEAFF. The DNA of the CDR3 is TGTGCCAGCAGTTACTACACAGGGGTTTCTGAAGCTTTCTTT. This rearrangement joins TRBV6-5 to TRBJ1-1, with 7 nucleotides matching TRBD1. CDR1 is MNHEY and CDR2 is SVGAGI in the germline V gene. There are 14 residues in the CDR3. V gave up 1 base and J gave up 6 bases; unmatched junction bases: 5.

CDR3 region: CASSHPGGIYNEQFF. CDR3 DNA sequence: TGTGCCAGCAGTCATCCGGGAGGGATCTACAATGAGCAGTTCTTC. The chain couples TRBV27 to TRBJ2-1, with 8 nucleotides matching TRBD2. Germline lookup yields CDR1 MNHEY and CDR2 SMNVEV (reference sequence). This CDR3 is 15 amino acids long. After removal of 5 bases from V and 3 bases from J, the junction contained 6 bases not matched to a gene.

This clone was counted between two and nine times. The chain uses TRBV29-1 and TRBJ1-2; D possibly corresponds to TRBD1 (5 bases). V was shortened by 6 bases and J by 3 bases, with 11 bases between the two germline ends. The germline V gene has CDR1 SQVTM and CDR2 ANQGSEA. This CDR3 has 12 residues. CDR3 in amino acids: CSVRGMDYGYTF. Written as DNA, the CDR3 is TGCAGCGTCCGGGGCATGGACTATGGCTACACCTTC.